This T cell receptor beta chain was obtained from a study of blood T cell repertoires in COVID-19. Study-level background: COVID-19 samples collected from the United States, Italy and Spain covered acute and convalescent phases.

How the authors handled the data: Researchers report that nucleated cell counts were estimated from reference gene primer amplification. Using immunoSEQ multiplex PCR, the repertoire was profiled, and TCRdb retains in-frame clones only, with some absent. V, J and clone size are those of that table, while D and trimming were read from the DNA. The data hold roughly 220,000 clones, with 84% observed a single time. Germline trimming cut 5 bases from V and 1 base from J; bases unmatched to any gene: 8. The CDR3 runs 15 residues. CDR1 and CDR2 (germline): SEHNR, FQNEAQ (reference sequence). Sequenced sample: peripheral blood. The receptor was derived from a young man with active or convalescent COVID-19. The V call is TRBV7-9, the J call TRBJ2-7, with 7 bases that match TRBD2. CDR3 coding DNA: TGTGCCAGCAGCCCCCCGGGAGCGGGATCCTACGAGCAGTACTTC. This encodes CASSPPGAGSYEQYF. Together with reference TRBV7-9 and TRBJ2-7, the CDR3 gives the full variable domain: DTGVSQNPRHKITKRGQNVTFRCDPISEHNRLYWYRQTLGQGPEFLTYFQNEAQLEKSRLLSDRFSAERPKGSFSTLEIQRTEQGDSAMYLCASSPPGAGSYEQYFGPGTRLTVT.